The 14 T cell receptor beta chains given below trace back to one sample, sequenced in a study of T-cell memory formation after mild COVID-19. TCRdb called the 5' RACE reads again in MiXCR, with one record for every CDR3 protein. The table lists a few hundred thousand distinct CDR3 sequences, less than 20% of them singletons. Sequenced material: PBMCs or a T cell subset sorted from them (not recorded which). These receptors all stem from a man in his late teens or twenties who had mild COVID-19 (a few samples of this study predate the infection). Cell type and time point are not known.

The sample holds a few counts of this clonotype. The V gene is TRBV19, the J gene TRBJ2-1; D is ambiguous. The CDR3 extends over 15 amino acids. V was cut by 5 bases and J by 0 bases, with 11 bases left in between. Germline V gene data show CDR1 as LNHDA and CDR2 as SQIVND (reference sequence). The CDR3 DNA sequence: TGTGCCAGTAGTGCGGAGTTGAGCTCCTACAATGAGCAGTTCTTC. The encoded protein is CASSAELSSYNEQFF.

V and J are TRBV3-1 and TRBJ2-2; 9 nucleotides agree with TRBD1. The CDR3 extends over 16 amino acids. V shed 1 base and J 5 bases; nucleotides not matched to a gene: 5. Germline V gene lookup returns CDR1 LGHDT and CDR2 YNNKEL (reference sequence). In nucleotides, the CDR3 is TGTGCCAGCAGCCAAGGGACAGGGGTCAGGACCGGGGAGCTGTTTTTT. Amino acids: CASSQGTGVRTGELFF.

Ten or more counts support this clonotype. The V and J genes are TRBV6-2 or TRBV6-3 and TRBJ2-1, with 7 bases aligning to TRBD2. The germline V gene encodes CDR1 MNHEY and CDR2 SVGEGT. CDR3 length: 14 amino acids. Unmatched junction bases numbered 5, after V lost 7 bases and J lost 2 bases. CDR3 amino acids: CASKLSGTYNEQFF. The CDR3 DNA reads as TGTGCCAGCAAACTCAGCGGGACCTACAATGAGCAGTTCTTC.

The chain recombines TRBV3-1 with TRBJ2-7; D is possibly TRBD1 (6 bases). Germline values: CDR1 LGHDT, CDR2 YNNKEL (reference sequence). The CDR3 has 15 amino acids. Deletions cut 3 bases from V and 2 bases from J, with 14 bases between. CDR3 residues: CASSQGSDSTYEQYF. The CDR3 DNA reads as TGTGCCAGCAGCCAGGGATCGGACAGCACCTACGAGCAGTACTTC.

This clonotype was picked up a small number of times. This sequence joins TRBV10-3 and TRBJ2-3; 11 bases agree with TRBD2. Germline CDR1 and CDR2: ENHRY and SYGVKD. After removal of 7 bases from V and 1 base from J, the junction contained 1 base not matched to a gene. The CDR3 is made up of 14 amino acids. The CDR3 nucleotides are TGTGCCATCATGGGACTAGCGGGCACAGATACGCAGTATTTT. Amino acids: CAIMGLAGTDTQYF.

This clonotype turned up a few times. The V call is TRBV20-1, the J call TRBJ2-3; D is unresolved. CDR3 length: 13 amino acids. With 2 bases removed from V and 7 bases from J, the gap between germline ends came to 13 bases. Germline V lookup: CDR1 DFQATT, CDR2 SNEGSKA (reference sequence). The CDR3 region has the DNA TGCAGTGCTAGAAGCTCGACCAAGAATACGCAGTATTTT. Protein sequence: CSARSSTKNTQYF.

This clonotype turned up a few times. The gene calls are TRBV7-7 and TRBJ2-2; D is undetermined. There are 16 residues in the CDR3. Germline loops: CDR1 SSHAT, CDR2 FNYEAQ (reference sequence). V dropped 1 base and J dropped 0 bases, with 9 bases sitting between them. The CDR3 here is CASSLGDPANTGELFF. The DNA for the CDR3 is TGTGCCAGCAGCTTAGGTGACCCCGCGAACACCGGGGAGCTGTTTTTT.

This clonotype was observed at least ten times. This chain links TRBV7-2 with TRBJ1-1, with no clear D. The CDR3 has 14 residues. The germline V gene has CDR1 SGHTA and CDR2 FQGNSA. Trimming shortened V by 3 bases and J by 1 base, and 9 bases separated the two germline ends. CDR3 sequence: CASSLGGGNTEAFF. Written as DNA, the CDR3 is TGTGCCAGCAGCTTGGGTGGAGGGAACACTGAAGCTTTCTTT.

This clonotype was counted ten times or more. The CDR3 coding sequence is TGTGCCAGCAGCTTATTCCCCGGATATGGCAGGGGCTCCTACGAGCAGTACTTC. Translated: CASSLFPGYGRGSYEQYF. The chain carries TRBV7-6 and TRBJ2-7, with D possibly being TRBD1 (6 bases). The V end lost 2 bases, the J end lost 0 bases, and 20 bases lay between the germline ends. The CDR3 has 18 residues. CDR1 and CDR2 (germline): SGHVS, FNYEAQ.

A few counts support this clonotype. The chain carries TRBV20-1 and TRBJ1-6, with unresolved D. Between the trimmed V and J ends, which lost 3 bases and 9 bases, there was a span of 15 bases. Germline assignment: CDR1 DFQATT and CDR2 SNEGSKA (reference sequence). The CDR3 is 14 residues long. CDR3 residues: CSARDLYIGSPLHF. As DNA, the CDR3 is TGCAGTGCTAGGGACCTCTACATTGGTTCACCCCTCCACTTT.

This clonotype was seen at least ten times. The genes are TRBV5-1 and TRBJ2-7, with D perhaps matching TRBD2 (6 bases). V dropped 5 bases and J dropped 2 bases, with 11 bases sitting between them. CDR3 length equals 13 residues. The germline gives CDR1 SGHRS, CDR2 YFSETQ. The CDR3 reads CASSAGSAYEQYF. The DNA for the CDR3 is TGCGCCAGCAGTGCCGGGAGCGCCTACGAGCAGTACTTC.

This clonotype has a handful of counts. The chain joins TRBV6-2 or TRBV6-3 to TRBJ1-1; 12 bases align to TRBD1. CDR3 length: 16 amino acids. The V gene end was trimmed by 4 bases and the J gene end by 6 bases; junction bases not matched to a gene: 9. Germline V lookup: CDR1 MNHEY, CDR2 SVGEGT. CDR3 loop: CASSSTGTGGPAEAFF. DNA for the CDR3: TGTGCCAGCAGTTCGACCGGGACAGGGGGCCCCGCTGAAGCTTTCTTT.

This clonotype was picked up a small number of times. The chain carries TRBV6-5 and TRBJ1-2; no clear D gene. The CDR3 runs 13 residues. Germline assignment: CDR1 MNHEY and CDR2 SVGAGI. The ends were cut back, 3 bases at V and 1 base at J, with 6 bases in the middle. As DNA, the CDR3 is TGTGCCAGCAGTTATGGGCTTAACTATGGCTACACCTTC. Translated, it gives CASSYGLNYGYTF.

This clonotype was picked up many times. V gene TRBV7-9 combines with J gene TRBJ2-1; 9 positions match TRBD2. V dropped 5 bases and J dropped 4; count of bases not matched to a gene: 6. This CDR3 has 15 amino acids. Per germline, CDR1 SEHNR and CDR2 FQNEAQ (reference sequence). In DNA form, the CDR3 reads TGTGCCAGCAGCAAACTAGCGGGCCCGTACAATGAGCAGTTCTTC. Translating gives CASSKLAGPYNEQFF.